The 19 T cell receptor beta chains given below trace back to one sample, sequenced in a study of OX40 agonist ivuxolimab in advanced cancers. The assay was immunoSEQ multiplex PCR, and TCRdb's table has in-frame clones only and misses some. Here the sample spans fewer than 90,000 clones, about 90% being singletons. The sequencing used CD4+ or CD8+ T cells sorted from blood, collected in a trial of the OX40 agonist ivuxolimab. All receptors derive from an adult with an advanced solid tumor such as melanoma, head and neck, liver or kidney cancer.

This chain uses TRBV28 with TRBJ2-1; D uncertain. V dropped 2 bases and J dropped 7 bases, with 12 bases sitting between them. Germline CDR1 reads MDHEN; CDR2 reads SYDVKM. The CDR3 is 14 amino acids. DNA for the CDR3: TGTGCCAGCAGTTTACTCGGCGGCCAGAATGAGCAGTTCTTC. Translated, it gives CASSLLGGQNEQFF.

The V gene is TRBV7-2, the J gene TRBJ1-4; D gene unclear. This CDR3 region has 16 residues. Germline-derived CDR1 and CDR2 are SGHTA and FQGNSA. Trimming shortened V by 2 bases and J by 2 bases, and 12 bases separated the two germline ends. In DNA, the CDR3 is TGTGCCAGCAGCTTATTGGGCGGCGGGACTAATGAAAAACTGTTTTTT. Amino acid sequence: CASSLLGGGTNEKLFF.

The V gene is TRBV7-3, the J gene TRBJ1-5, with TRBD1 matching over 10 bases. From germline, CDR1 is SGHTA and CDR2 FQGTGA. The trim removed 10 bases at V and 3 bases at J, leaving 12 bases unmatched. The CDR3 runs 16 residues. The CDR3 DNA reads as TGTGCCACTGACCCCGGGACAGGGGTAATCAATCAGCCCCAGCATTTT. It translates to CATDPGTGVINQPQHF.

The chain employs TRBV10-3 and TRBJ2-7, with TRBD2 identical over 7 bases. The CDR3 covers 15 residues. V shed 0 bases, J shed 4 bases, and the junction held 6 bases outside the gene matches. Germline assignment: CDR1 ENHRY and CDR2 SYGVKD. The CDR3: CAISESTGGRYEQYF. The CDR3 coding sequence is TGTGCCATCAGTGAGTCGACGGGGGGACGGTACGAGCAGTACTTC.

This clone appeared once. V usage is TRBV10-3 and J usage is TRBJ2-2; TRBD2 matches at 8 bases. Germline loops: CDR1 ENHRY, CDR2 SYGVKD. This CDR3 is built from 17 residues. V lost 2 bases, J lost 1 base, and 6 bases stayed unmatched. The DNA of the CDR3 is TGTGCCATCAGTGAGACTGGACTAGCCCTGAACACCGGGGAGCTGTTTTTT. Translating it yields CAISETGLALNTGELFF.

This chain joins TRBV20-1 and TRBJ2-3, with no clear D. CDR3 length equals 11 residues. V lost 1 base and J 10 bases, leaving 9 bases between the germline ends. The germline gives CDR1 DFQATT, CDR2 SNEGSKA (reference sequence). CDR3 sequence reads: CSARGVGSQYF. The DNA for the CDR3 is TGCAGTGCTAGAGGGGTGGGGTCGCAGTATTTT.

The V and J genes are TRBV9 and TRBJ2-2, with 7 bases fitting TRBD2. V lost 2 bases and J lost 2; bases outside the gene matches: 6. Germline V lookup: CDR1 SGDLS, CDR2 YYNGEE. This CDR3 spans 16 amino acids. CDR3 sequence reads: CASSVSLADNTGELFF. The CDR3, as DNA: TGTGCCAGCAGCGTTAGTCTAGCGGATAACACCGGGGAGCTGTTTTTT.

This chain connects TRBV13 to TRBJ2-7; D is unresolved. The germline V gene has CDR1 PRHDT and CDR2 FYEKMQ (reference sequence). The CDR3 extends over 14 amino acids. V was pared by 3 bases and J by 7 bases, with 16 bases between. DNA of the CDR3: TGTGCCAGCAGCTTGCGATTCCAGGTCCGGGAGCAGTACTTC. Protein product: CASSLRFQVREQYF. The variable domain in full, with the rest retrieved from reference TRBV13 and TRBJ2-7, is AAGVIQSPRHLIKEKRETATLKCYPIPRHDTVYWYQQGPGQDPQFLISFYEKMQSDKGSIPDRFSAQQFSDYHSELNMSSLELGDSALYFCASSLRFQVREQYFGPGTRLTVT.

The rearrangement links TRBV11-2 to TRBJ1-1; D might be TRBD1 (6 bases). The V and J ends lost 5 bases and 8 bases respectively, with 24 bases between them. The germline CDR1 and CDR2 sequences are SGHAT and FQNNGV. This CDR3 is 16 amino acids long. The CDR3 DNA follows: TGTGCCAGCAGCAGAGGTTCCGGACAGACAACCTGGGAAGCTTTCTTT. Amino acid sequence: CASSRGSGQTTWEAFF. Combining the CDR3 with reference TRBV11-2 and TRBJ1-1 gives the whole variable domain EAGVAQSPRYKIIEKRQSVAFWCNPISGHATLYWYQQILGQGPKLLIQFQNNGVVDDSQLPKDRFSAERLKGVDSTLKIQPAKLEDSAVYLCASSRGSGQTTWEAFFGQGTRLTVV.

The genes are TRBV5-5 and TRBJ1-1, with D possibly matching TRBD1 (5 bases). Germline V lookup: CDR1 SGHKS, CDR2 YYEKEE (reference sequence). Trimming removed 4 bases from V and 12 bases from J, with 19 bases in between. The CDR3 sequence is 13 residues long. The CDR3 is CASSPTDRSYPFF. CDR3 in DNA: TGTGCCAGCAGCCCGACCGACAGATCCTATCCTTTCTTT.

The chain uses TRBV4-1 and TRBJ2-2; TRBD2 agrees at 16 bases. The CDR3 has 22 residues. With V trimmed by 1 base and J by 5 bases, 16 bases remained unmatched. Germline V gene lookup returns CDR1 MGHRA and CDR2 YSYEKL. The CDR3 protein is CASSQVAPGLAGGPGMTGELFF. DNA of the CDR3: TGCGCCAGCAGCCAAGTAGCCCCGGGACTAGCGGGAGGGCCGGGAATGACCGGGGAGCTGTTTTTT.

V gene TRBV6-5 combines with J gene TRBJ1-1; D not certain. Trimming took off 6 bases at V and 0 bases at J, with 14 bases between the two ends. CDR1 is MNHEY, CDR2 SVGAGI, per germline. The CDR3 sequence is 15 residues long. The CDR3 spells CASRLDGLLNTEAFF. The CDR3 DNA sequence: TGTGCCAGCAGGCTGGACGGACTGTTGAACACTGAAGCTTTCTTT.

CDR3 DNA sequence: TGTGCCAGTAGGACTAGCGGATCCTCCTACGAGCAGTACTTC. Translated: CASRTSGSSYEQYF. The chain links TRBV19 to TRBJ2-7; 9 bases align to TRBD2. In germline, CDR1 is LNHDA, CDR2 SQIVND (reference sequence). V trimming: 6 bases; J trimming: 0 bases; junction bases outside the gene matches: 3. The CDR3 extends over 14 amino acids.

The chain recombines TRBV28 with TRBJ2-7, with D possibly TRBD2 on 9 matching bases. Trimming took off 10 bases at V and 0 bases at J, with 28 bases between the two ends. The V gene's germline CDR1 is MDHEN and CDR2 SYDVKM. The CDR3 extends over 18 amino acids. This chain's CDR3 is CATFPDRVTSGYSYEQYF. The CDR3 DNA is TGTGCCACGTTTCCGGACAGGGTGACTAGCGGCTACTCCTACGAGCAGTACTTC.

This clone has just one count. This chain links TRBV5-6 with TRBJ2-2; D remains unclear. V lost 0 bases, J lost 6 bases, and 6 bases lay in between. The germline V gene encodes CDR1 SGHDT and CDR2 YYEEEE. The CDR3 is 13 amino acids. The CDR3: CASSLAEPGELFF. In DNA, the CDR3 is TGTGCCAGCAGCTTGGCAGAGCCCGGGGAGCTGTTTTTT.

The V gene is TRBV5-1, the J gene TRBJ2-7; the D is unclear. There are 13 residues in the CDR3. Trimming stripped 4 bases from V and 2 bases from J, with 10 bases between. Germline CDR1 reads SGHRS; CDR2 reads YFSETQ. In DNA form, the CDR3 reads TGCGCCAGCAGCCCGACCGGAACCTACGAGCAGTACTTC. This sequence encodes CASSPTGTYEQYF.

The V and J genes are TRBV5-6 and TRBJ1-3; weak D call: TRBD1 (6 bases). The CDR3 sequence is 15 residues long. Deletions cut 4 bases from V and 4 bases from J, with 15 bases between. Germline V gene data show CDR1 as SGHDT and CDR2 as YYEEEE. CDR3 sequence (DNA): TGTGCCAGCAGCCTCCGGGGGGCTGGAGGAAACACCATATATTTT. This gives the protein CASSLRGAGGNTIYF. Drawing the rest from reference TRBV5-6 and TRBJ1-3, the complete variable domain is DAGVTQSPTHLIKTRGQQVTLRCSPKSGHDTVSWYQQALGQGPQFIFQYYEEEERQRGNFPDRFSGHQFPNYSSELNVNALLLGDSALYLCASSLRGAGGNTIYFGEGSWLTVV.

The CDR3 DNA follows: TGTGCCAGCAGCCTCCGGTGGCTAGCGGGTCTCATGGGGAATGAGCAGTTCTTC. Amino acid sequence: CASSLRWLAGLMGNEQFF. The chain carries TRBV7-2 and TRBJ2-1; TRBD2 matches 8 bases. Germline values: CDR1 SGHTA, CDR2 FQGNSA. The CDR3 has 18 residues. V lost 5 bases, J lost 7 bases, and 19 bases stayed unmatched.

This chain connects TRBV6-6 to TRBJ1-1, with D maybe TRBD1 (5 bases). Looked up from germline, CDR1 is MNHNY and CDR2 is SVGAGI (reference sequence). The CDR3 length is 12 residues. The V end was cut by 7 bases, the J end by 7 bases, with 13 bases between. CDR3 residues: CASNKLRVEAFF. The CDR3 region has the DNA TGTGCCAGCAATAAACTCAGGGTTGAAGCTTTCTTT.